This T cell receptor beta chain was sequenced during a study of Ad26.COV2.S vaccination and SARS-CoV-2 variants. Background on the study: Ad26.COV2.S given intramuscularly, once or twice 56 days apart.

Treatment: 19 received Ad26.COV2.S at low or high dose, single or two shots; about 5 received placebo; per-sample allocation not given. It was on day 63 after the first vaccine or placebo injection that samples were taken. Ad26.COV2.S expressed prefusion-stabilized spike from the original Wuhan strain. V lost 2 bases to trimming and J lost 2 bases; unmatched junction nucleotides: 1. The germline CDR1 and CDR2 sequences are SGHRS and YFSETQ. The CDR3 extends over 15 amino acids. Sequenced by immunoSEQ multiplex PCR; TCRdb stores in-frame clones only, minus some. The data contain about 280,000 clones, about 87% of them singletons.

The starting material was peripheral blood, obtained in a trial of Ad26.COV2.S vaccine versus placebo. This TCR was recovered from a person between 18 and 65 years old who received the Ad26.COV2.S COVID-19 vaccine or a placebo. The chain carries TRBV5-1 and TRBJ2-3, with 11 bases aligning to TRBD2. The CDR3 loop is CASSFSGGATDTQYF. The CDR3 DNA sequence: TGCGCCAGCAGCTTTAGCGGGGGGGCCACAGATACGCAGTATTTT.